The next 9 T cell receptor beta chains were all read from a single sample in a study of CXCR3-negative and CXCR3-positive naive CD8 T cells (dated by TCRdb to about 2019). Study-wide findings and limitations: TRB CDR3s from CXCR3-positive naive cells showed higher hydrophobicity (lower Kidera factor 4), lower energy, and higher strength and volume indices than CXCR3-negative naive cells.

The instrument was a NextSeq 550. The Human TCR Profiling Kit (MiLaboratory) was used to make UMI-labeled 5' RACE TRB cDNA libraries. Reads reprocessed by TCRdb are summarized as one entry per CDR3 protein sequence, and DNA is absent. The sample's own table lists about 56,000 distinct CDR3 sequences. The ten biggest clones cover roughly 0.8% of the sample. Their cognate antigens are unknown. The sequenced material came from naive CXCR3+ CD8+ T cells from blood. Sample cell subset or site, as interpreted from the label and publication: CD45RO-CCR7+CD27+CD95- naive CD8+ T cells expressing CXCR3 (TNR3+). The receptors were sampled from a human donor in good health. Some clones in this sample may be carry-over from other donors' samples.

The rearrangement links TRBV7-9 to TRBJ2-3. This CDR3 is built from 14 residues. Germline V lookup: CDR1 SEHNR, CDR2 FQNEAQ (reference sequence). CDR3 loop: CASSLDSYTDTQYF.

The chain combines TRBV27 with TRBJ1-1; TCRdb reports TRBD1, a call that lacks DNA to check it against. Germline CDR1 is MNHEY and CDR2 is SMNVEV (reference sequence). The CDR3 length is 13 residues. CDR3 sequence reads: CTSPPGGATEAFF.

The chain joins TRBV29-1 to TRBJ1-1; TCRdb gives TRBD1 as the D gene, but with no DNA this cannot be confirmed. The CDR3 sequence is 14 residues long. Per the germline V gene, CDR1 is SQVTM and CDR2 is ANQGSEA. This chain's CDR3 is CSAEGGPTGTEAFF. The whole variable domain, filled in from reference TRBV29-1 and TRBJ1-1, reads SAVISQKPSRDICQRGTSLTIQCQVDSQVTMMFWYRQQPGQSLTLIATANQGSEATYESGFVIDKFPISRPNLTFSTLTVSNMSPEDSSIYLCSAEGGPTGTEAFFGQGTRLTVV.

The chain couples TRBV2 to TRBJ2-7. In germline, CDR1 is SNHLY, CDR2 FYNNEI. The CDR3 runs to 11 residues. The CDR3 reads CASRTSLEQYF.

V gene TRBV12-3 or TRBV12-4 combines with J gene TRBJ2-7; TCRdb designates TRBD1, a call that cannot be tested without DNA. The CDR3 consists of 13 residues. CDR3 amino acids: CASSFPGENEQYF.

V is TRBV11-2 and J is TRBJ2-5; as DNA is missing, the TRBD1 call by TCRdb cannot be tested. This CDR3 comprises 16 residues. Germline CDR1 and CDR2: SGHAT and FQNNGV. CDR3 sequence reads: CASSRGRDAYQETQYF.

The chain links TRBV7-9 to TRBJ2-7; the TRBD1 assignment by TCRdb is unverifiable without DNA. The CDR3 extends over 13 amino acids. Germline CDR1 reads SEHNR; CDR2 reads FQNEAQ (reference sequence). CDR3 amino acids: CASSFPGLYEQYF.

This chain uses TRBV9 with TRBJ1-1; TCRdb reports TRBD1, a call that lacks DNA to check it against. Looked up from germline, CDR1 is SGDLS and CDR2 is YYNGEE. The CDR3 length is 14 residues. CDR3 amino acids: CASSVWDRAVEAFF.

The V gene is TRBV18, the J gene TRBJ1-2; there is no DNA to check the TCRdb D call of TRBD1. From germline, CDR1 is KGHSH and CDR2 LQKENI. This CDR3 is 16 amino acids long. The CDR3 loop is CASSPPGQGAPYGYTF. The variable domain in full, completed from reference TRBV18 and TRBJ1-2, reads NAGVMQNPRHLVRRRGQEARLRCSPMKGHSHVYWYRQLPEEGLKFMVYLQKENIIDESGMPKERFSAEFPKEGPSILRIQQVVRGDSAAYFCASSPPGQGAPYGYTFGSGTRLTVV.